Each of the 4 T cell receptor beta chains below was sequenced from the same sample in a study of cytomegalovirus exposure and HLA in healthy donors. PCR employed 60 Vbeta and 13 Jbeta primers. Libraries were prepared by immunoSEQ multiplex PCR; TCRdb keeps only in-frame clonotypes and omits some of them. The sample shows tens of thousands of clones, and approximately 6.5% sits with its ten largest clones. Sequencing input: PBMCs. The receptors here all came from a middle-aged woman in good health and CMV-seronegative.

The rearrangement joins TRBV7-2 to TRBJ1-5; the match to TRBD1 covers 7 bases. This CDR3 region has 15 residues. Germline CDR1 is SGHTA and CDR2 is FQGNSA. V lost 6 bases to trimming and J lost 6 bases; unmatched junction nucleotides: 11. The CDR3 region is CASSQDRLPLQPQHF. DNA of the CDR3: TGTGCCAGCAGTCAGGACAGGTTACCCCTTCAGCCCCAGCATTTT.

The chain couples TRBV7-9 to TRBJ2-3; 11 bases agree with TRBD2. The V gene end was trimmed by 4 bases and the J gene end by 2 bases; junction bases not matched to a gene: 2. The CDR3 contains 15 residues. The germline gives CDR1 SEHNR, CDR2 FQNEAQ (reference sequence). In DNA form, the CDR3 reads TGTGCCAGCAGCTCGACTAGCGGGACCACAGATACGCAGTATTTT. The encoded protein is CASSSTSGTTDTQYF.

Comment on this clone: Germline and junction disagree at one end, which may indicate a read error. The V call is TRBV5-1, the J call TRBJ1-2, with 7 bases identical to TRBD1. This CDR3 contains 14 residues. Germline CDR1 is SGHRS and CDR2 is YFSETQ. CDR3 sequence: CASSLAWGAQQGIF. CDR3 in DNA: TGCGCCAGCAGCTTGGCCTGGGGTGCACAACAGGGGATTTTC.

This sequence joins TRBV27 and TRBJ2-1; possibly TRBD2 for D (6 bases). Trimming pared 4 bases from V and 6 bases from J, leaving 10 bases between. Germline lookup yields CDR1 MNHEY and CDR2 SMNVEV (reference sequence). This CDR3 has 13 residues. This CDR3 reads CASSSGLLNEQFF. The DNA for the CDR3 is TGTGCCAGCAGTTCGGGACTTCTCAATGAGCAGTTCTTC.